This T cell receptor beta chain emerged from a study of cytotoxic CD8 clonotypes in ibrutinib-treated CLL (dated by TCRdb to 2020 to 2022). Some background on the complete study: The cohort had 11 relapsed/refractory and 15 treatment-naive patients; approximately 18 were IGHV unmutated. The response samples were drawn at a median of 12 months into treatment, with a range of about 6 to 40 months. Every remission and progressive disease sample was obtained while ibrutinib was still being received by the patients. Responses were partial in about 25 patients and complete in 2; after median approximately 69 months follow-up, about 14 stayed in remission and about twelve progressed. Longitudinal samples were available for about 30% of the 86 trial participants. On average, each sample had 255,043 productive templates and more than 85,000 productive rearrangements. Cryopreserved peripheral blood mononuclear cells were collected at three points: before therapy, at response, and at either sustained remission or disease progression. What the study reported, not specific to this receptor: Baseline clonality was found to be higher than that of age-matched healthy donors and was strongly correlated with circulating CD8+ T-cell counts. Public clonotypes were rare and either contracted or stayed stable during treatment, and the rise in clonality at ibrutinib response reflected the expansion of private clonotypes. At ibrutinib response clonality went up, during sustained remission it held steady, and at progression it dropped back toward baseline. Sampling times were not matched between patients in sustained remission and patients whose disease was progressing, and lymph node repertoires were not examined.

About this clone: This clone's antigen is unknown. No base quality values were provided; no much bigger clone lies one nucleotide off.

V and J lose 1 base and 4 bases, and a span of 13 bases separates them. Via the germline V gene (reference sequence), CDR1 is SEHNR and CDR2 FQNEAQ. There are 15 amino acids in the CDR3, from cysteine to phenylalanine inclusive. Of all the DNA, just the CDR3 is kept, 45 bases in frame from base 1. This sample's time point label indicates: progressive disease on ibrutinib. For TCR beta library preparation, approximately 2.2 micrograms of genomic DNA were isolated from cryopreserved PBMCs. High-throughput TCR beta sequencing was performed on longitudinal blood samples from CLL patients receiving ibrutinib monotherapy. The patients were enrolled in a single-center, open-label phase 2 trial of ibrutinib monotherapy. On a MiSeq, deep resolution sequencing aimed for a depth between 1 in 1 million and 1 in 200,000 T cells, with each clonotype covered about 9.9x on average. The immunoSEQ hsTCRB Kit was used to generate the TCR beta libraries. Per the source publication's procedure: ImmunoSEQ Data Assistant and ImmunoSEQ Analyzer were used for data analysis, and V, D and J genes were assigned according to IMGT definitions. Clonality, with values ranging from 0 to 1, was calculated as one minus the normalized Shannon entropy of productive rearrangement frequencies. Only overrepresented clonotypes making up at least 0.05% of the repertoire of each patient were included in the public clonotype analysis. Some twelve repertoires from age-matched healthy donors, obtained from immuneACCESS, served as clonality controls. Held by TCRdb, this immuneACCESS table contains in-frame sequences only and omits some clones. Under half of the omission traces to an unresolved V gene where checked; the cause of the rest is unknown. The V and J calls and clone size were taken over from that table, and D and trimming were inferred from the DNA. The sample table holds approximately 150,000 clones, of which 88% were seen once. The top ten clones comprise roughly 3% of the sample.

This material consisted of PBMCs, taken at disease progression, from a patient treated with ibrutinib. The receptor chain draws on TRBV7-9 and TRBJ1-2; the D region possibly corresponds to TRBD1 (6 bases align). The source of this sequence is a human donor with chronic lymphocytic leukemia. The DNA reads as follows: TGTGCCAGCAGCTTAGGGAGTCGGGGGCTCTATGGCTACACCTTC. This sequence encodes CASSLGSRGLYGYTF.